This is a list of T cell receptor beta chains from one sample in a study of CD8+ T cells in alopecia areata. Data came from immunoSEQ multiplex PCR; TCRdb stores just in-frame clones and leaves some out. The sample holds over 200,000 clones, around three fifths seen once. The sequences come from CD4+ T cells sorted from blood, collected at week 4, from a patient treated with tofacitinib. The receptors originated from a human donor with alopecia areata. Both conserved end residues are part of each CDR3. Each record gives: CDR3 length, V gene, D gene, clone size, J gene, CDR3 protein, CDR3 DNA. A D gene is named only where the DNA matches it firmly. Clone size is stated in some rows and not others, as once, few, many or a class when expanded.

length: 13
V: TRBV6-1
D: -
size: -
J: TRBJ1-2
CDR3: CASRGTANYGYTF
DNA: TGTGCCAGCAGGGGCACAGCTAACTATGGCTACACCTTC

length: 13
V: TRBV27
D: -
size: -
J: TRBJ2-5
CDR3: CASSDRPGETQYF
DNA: TGTGCCAGCAGTGACCGTCCGGGGGAGACCCAGTACTTC

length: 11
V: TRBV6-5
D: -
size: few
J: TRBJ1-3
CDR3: CASRDVDTIYF
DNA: TGTGCCTCCCGCGACGTGGACACCATATATTTT

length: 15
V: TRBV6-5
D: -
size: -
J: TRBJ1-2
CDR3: CASSYSTISNYGYTF
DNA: TGTGCCAGCAGTTACTCCACGATATCTAACTATGGCTACACCTTC

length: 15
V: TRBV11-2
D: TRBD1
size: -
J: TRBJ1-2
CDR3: CASSLVGQGNYGYTF
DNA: TGTGCCAGCAGCTTAGTCGGACAGGGAAACTATGGCTACACCTTC

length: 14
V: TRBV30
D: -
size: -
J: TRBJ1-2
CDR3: CAWGKGAGPNGYTF
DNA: TGTGCCTGGGGAAAAGGGGCCGGTCCGAATGGCTACACCTTC

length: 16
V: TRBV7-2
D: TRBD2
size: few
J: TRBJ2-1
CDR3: CASSLGLAGARNEQFF
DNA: TGTGCCAGCAGCTTAGGTCTAGCGGGGGCTCGCAATGAGCAGTTCTTC

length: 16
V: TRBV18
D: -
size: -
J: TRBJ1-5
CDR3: CASSPGGRRDNQPQHF
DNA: TGTGCCAGCTCACCTGGGGGTCGGAGGGACAATCAGCCCCAGCATTTT

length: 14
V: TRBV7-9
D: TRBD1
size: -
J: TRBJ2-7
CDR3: CASSRPDRWDEQYF
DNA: TGTGCCAGCAGCCGGCCGGACAGGTGGGACGAGCAGTACTTC

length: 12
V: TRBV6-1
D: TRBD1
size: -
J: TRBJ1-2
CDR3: CASRDRNYGYTF
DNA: TGTGCCAGCAGGGACAGGAACTATGGCTACACCTTC

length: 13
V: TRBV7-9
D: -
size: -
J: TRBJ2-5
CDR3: CASSLGPKETQYF
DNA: TGTGCCAGCAGCTTAGGTCCTAAAGAGACCCAGTACTTC

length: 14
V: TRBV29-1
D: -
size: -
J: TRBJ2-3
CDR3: CSASDSFDTDTQYF
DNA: TGCAGCGCCTCCGACTCTTTTGACACAGATACGCAGTATTTT

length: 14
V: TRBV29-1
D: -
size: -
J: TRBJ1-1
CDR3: CSVVLQTMNTEAFF
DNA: TGCAGCGTTGTATTACAGACCATGAACACTGAAGCTTTCTTT

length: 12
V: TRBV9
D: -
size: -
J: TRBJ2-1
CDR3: CASSSPPGLQFF
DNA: TGTGCCAGCAGCTCACCACCGGGACTCCAGTTCTTC

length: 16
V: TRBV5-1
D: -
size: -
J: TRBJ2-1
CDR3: CASSLERLGVSNEQFF
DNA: TGCGCCAGCAGCTTAGAGAGATTGGGGGTCAGCAATGAGCAGTTCTTC

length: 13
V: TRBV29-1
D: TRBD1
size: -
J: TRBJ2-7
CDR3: CSVEEGTGHKQYF
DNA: TGCAGCGTTGAAGAGGGGACAGGGCATAAGCAGTACTTC

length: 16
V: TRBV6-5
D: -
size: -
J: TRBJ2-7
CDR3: CASSYSGGTPSYEQYF
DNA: TGTGCCAGCAGTTACTCTGGGGGGACCCCCTCCTACGAGCAGTACTTC

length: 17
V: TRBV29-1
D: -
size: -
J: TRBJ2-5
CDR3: CSVENRLGSTHQETQYF
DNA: TGCAGCGTTGAAAACCGCCTAGGGAGTACCCACCAAGAGACCCAGTACTTC

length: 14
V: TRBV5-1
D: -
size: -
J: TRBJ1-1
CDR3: CASSLVPGGTEAFF
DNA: TGCGCCAGCAGCTTGGTGCCGGGAGGGACTGAAGCTTTCTTT

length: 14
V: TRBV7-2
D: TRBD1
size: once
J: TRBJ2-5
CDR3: CASSLAHRGETQYF
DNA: TGTGCCAGCAGCTTAGCCCACAGGGGGGAGACCCAGTACTTC

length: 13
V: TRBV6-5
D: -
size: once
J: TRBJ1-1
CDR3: CASSYTTGTEAFF
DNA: TGTGCCAGCAGTTACACAACGGGGACTGAAGCTTTCTTT

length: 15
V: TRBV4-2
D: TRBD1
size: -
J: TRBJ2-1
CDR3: CASSRGQGLSDEQFF
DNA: TGTGCCAGCAGCCGCGGACAGGGTCTATCGGATGAGCAGTTCTTC

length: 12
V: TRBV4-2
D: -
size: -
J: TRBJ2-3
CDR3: CASSQVQDTQYF
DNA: TGTGCCAGCAGCCAAGTGCAAGATACGCAGTATTTT

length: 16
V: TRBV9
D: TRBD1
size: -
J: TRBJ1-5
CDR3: CASSVGTGASNQPQHF
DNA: TGTGCCAGCAGCGTAGGGACAGGAGCTAGCAATCAGCCCCAGCATTTT

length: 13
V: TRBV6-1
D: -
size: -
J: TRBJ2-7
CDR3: CASRQGFSYEQYF
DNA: TGTGCCAGCAGGCAGGGATTCTCCTACGAGCAGTACTTC

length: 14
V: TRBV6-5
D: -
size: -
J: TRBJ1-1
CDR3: CASSYGGQGTEAFF
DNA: TGTGCCAGCAGTTACGGGGGGCAGGGCACTGAAGCTTTCTTT

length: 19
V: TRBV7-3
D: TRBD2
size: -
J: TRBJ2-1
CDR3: CASSPMGTSGGSSYNEQFF
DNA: TGTGCCAGCAGCCCAATGGGGACTAGCGGGGGAAGCTCCTACAATGAGCAGTTCTTC

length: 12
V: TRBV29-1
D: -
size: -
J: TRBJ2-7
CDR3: CSFTRRGTEQYF
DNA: TGCAGCTTCACACGCAGGGGTACCGAGCAGTACTTC

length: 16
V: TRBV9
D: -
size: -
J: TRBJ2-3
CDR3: CASSVEAGALTDTQYF
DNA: TGTGCCAGCAGCGTAGAGGCGGGGGCCCTCACAGATACGCAGTATTTT

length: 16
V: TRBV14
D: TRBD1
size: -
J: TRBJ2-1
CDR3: CASSQDRGQIYNEQFF
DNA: TGTGCCAGCAGCCAAGATCGGGGACAGATCTACAATGAGCAGTTCTTC

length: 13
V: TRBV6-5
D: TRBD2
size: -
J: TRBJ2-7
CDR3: CASIHSGGAEQYF
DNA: TGTGCCAGCATCCACAGCGGGGGGGCTGAGCAGTACTTC